This TCR beta chain was documented in a study of blood T cell repertoires in COVID-19. The CDR3 runs 13 residues. V was clipped by 3 bases and J by 7 bases; unmatched bases: 3. CDR1 is SGHTA and CDR2 is FQGTGA in the germline V gene. The method was immunoSEQ multiplex PCR; TCRdb's version includes in-frame clones alone and lacks a portion of them. Among 100,000 to 150,000 clones listed, around four fifths were seen once. This sequence joins TRBV7-3 and TRBJ1-2; 9 bases match TRBD1. The TCR originated in a man in his 60s with acute or convalescent COVID-19. Sequences were obtained from peripheral blood. The CDR3 region is CASSLDRGGGYTF. The CDR3 bases are TGTGCCAGCAGCTTGGACAGGGGAGGTGGCTACACCTTC.